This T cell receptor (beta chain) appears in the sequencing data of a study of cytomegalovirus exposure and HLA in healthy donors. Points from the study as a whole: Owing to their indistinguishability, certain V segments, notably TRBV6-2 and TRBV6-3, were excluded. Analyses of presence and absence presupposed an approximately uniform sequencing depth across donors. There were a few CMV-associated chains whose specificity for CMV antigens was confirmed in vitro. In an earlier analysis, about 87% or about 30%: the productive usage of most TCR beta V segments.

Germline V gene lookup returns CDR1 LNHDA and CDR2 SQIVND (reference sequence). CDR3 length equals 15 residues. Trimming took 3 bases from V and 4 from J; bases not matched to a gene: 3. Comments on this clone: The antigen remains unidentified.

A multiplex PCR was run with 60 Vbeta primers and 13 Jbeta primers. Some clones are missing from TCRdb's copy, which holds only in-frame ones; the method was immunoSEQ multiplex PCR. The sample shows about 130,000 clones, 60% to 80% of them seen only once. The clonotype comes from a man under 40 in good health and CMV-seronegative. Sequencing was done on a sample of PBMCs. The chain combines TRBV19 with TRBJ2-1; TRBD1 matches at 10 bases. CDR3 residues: CASSMGDRGYNEQFF. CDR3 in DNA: TGTGCCAGTAGTATGGGGGACAGGGGTTACAATGAGCAGTTCTTC.